One sample yielded the 5 T cell receptor beta chains listed below, sequenced in a study of shared clonotypes between healthy human individuals (TCRdb year 2020). Libraries were built with the immunoSEQ multiplex PCR assay. TCRdb obtained this table from immuneACCESS and retained in-frame rearrangements with V and J assigned. These tables miss some clones; where compared with another copy, unresolved V genes account for less than half of the shortfall, and the remainder is unexplained. The sample table lists about 480,000 clones, more than 65% of them with a count of one. Jointly, the top ten make up 13% of the sample. Sample: PBMCs. These receptors originate from a woman in her forties in good health. Some clones in this sample may be carry-over from other donors' samples.

The chain employs TRBV10-3 and TRBJ2-1; perhaps D is TRBD1 or TRBD2 (5 bases each). This CDR3 comprises 14 residues. With 8 bases removed from V and 5 bases from J, the gap between germline ends came to 16 bases. Germline CDR1 and CDR2: ENHRY and SYGVKD. The CDR3 DNA reads as TGTGCCATCTCGGGACCCCCGGAAGACAATGAGCAGTTCTTC. Its translation: CAISGPPEDNEQFF.

The chain employs TRBV5-4 and TRBJ2-5, with 11 bases fitting TRBD2. The CDR3 has 16 amino acids. Germline assignment: CDR1 SGHNT and CDR2 YYREEE (reference sequence). With V trimmed by 1 base and J by 6 bases, 8 bases remained unmatched. For the CDR3, the DNA is TGTGCCAGCAGCTTGTCAACTAGCGGGAGCGGGAAGACCCAGTACTTC. Its translation is CASSLSTSGSGKTQYF.

The chain employs TRBV7-2 and TRBJ2-3; D not certain. The CDR3 contains 14 residues. Germline V gives CDR1 SGHTA, CDR2 FQGNSA. Between the trimmed V and J ends, which lost 3 bases and 10 bases, there was a span of 17 bases. The CDR3 here is CASSLSRTSFAQYF. The CDR3 coding sequence is TGTGCCAGCAGCTTGTCCCGGACGTCCTTTGCGCAGTATTTT. Full variable domain (rest looked up from reference TRBV7-2 and TRBJ2-3): GAGVSQSPSNKVTEKGKDVELRCDPISGHTALYWYRQSLGQGLEFLIYFQGNSAPDKSGLPSDRFSAERTGGSVSTLTIQRTQQEDSAVYLCASSLSRTSFAQYFGPGTRLTVL.

The chain employs TRBV29-1 and TRBJ2-3; possibly TRBD2 for D (5 bases). The V gene's germline CDR1 is SQVTM and CDR2 ANQGSEA. The germline V and J ends were trimmed by 7 bases and 1 base, with 15 bases remaining between them. The CDR3 is 14 amino acids. CDR3 amino acids: CSAAGLVGTDTQYF. The CDR3 DNA is TGCAGCGCGGCGGGTCTTGTTGGCACAGATACGCAGTATTTT.

J is TRBJ2-1 and V is TRBV19; D is ambiguous. V was shortened by 3 bases and J by 6 bases, with 12 bases between the two germline ends. In germline, CDR1 is LNHDA, CDR2 SQIVND (reference sequence). This CDR3 region has 14 residues. The CDR3 here is CASSIRRTFNEQFF. The CDR3 region has the DNA TGTGCCAGTAGTATTCGTCGGACGTTCAATGAGCAGTTCTTC.